This is a list of T cell receptor beta chains from one sample in a study of blood T cell repertoires in COVID-19. Assay used: immunoSEQ multiplex PCR; TCRdb lists only in-frame clones, some missing. The repertoire includes around 92,000 clones, 83% of them detected once, and roughly 30% sits in the top ten. The specimen was peripheral blood. The origin of the receptors is a woman of 80 years or more with acute or convalescent COVID-19. CDR3s include the opening cysteine and the closing phenylalanine or tryptophan. The D gene is left open where the match is weak. For some rows the clone size is stated as once, few or many, or as a class when expanded; others skip it.

d_call | j_call | clone_size | v_call | cdr3_nt | cdr3_aa
- | TRBJ2-3 | - | TRBV10-3 | TGTGCCATCACCCCAGGTCCCGGATCGACAGATACGCAGTATTTT | CAITPGPGSTDTQYF
- | TRBJ2-4 | - | TRBV18 | TGTGCCAGCTCACTTTCCCGGACTATAGAGAACATTCAGTACTTC | CASSLSRTIENIQYF
- | TRBJ2-7 | - | TRBV6-6 | TGTGCCAGCAGCCCACAATCCTACGAGCAGTACTTC | CASSPQSYEQYF
TRBD1 | TRBJ2-1 | - | TRBV11-2 | TGTGCCAGCAGCTTAAGACAGGGGTCCTACAATGAGCAGTTCTTC | CASSLRQGSYNEQFF
TRBD1 | TRBJ1-2 | once | TRBV5-1 | TGCGCCAGCAGCCTCCGGGACAGGGGGCAAGGCTACACCTTC | CASSLRDRGQGYTF
TRBD1 | TRBJ2-2 | few | TRBV30 | TGTGCCTGGAGTATTGGACAGGGGGCGTGGGGGGAGCTGTTTTTT | CAWSIGQGAWGELFF
TRBD2 | TRBJ2-7 | - | TRBV6-1 | TGTGCCAGCAGTGAAAATACGGGAGGGGGCGAGCAGTACTTC | CASSENTGGGEQYF
TRBD2 | TRBJ2-3 | once | TRBV5-4 | TGTGCCAGCAGCCCAATAGCGGGAGGCGGCACAGATACGCAGTATTTT | CASSPIAGGGTDTQYF
- | TRBJ2-2 | - | TRBV7-2 | TGTGCCAGCAGCTTAGCTAACATAGCTACCGGGGAGCTGTTTTTT | CASSLANIATGELFF
TRBD2 | TRBJ2-1 | few | TRBV7-2 | TGTGCCAGCAGCTTAGCTAGCGGGGGGTTTGTGCAGTTCTTC | CASSLASGGFVQFF
TRBD2 | TRBJ2-1 | - | TRBV24-1 | TGTGCCACCGGGGGGGAGGACGGGACCTACAATGAGCAGTTCTTC | CATGGEDGTYNEQFF
TRBD1 | TRBJ2-7 | - | TRBV9 | TGTGCCAGCAGCCCTTGGACAGGGGCCTACGAGCAGTACTTC | CASSPWTGAYEQYF